The 23 T cell receptor beta chains given below trace back to one sample, sequenced in a study of blood T cell repertoires in COVID-19 (dated by TCRdb to the early 2020s). Receptor amplification or capture employed the immunoSEQ multiplex PCR assay. What TCRdb holds here is the immuneACCESS table cut down to in-frame rearrangements. Part of the clones is not present; checked against another copy, under half of the missing clones reflect an unresolved V gene, and the others are unexplained. Recorded for this sample are approximately 200,000 clones; about 85% of them occurred a single time. Less than 7% of the sample comes from the top ten. The sample comprised peripheral blood. Every receptor here comes from a woman in her thirties or forties with COVID-19, enrolled during active disease.

The V gene is TRBV7-8, the J gene TRBJ2-5; no firm D call. The germline V gene has CDR1 SGHVS and CDR2 FQNEAQ. This CDR3 comprises 14 residues. Trimming removed 1 base from V and 8 bases from J, with 14 bases in between. The CDR3 region has the DNA TGTGCCAGCAGCTTAGATACACCAAGTCTTACCCAGTACTTC. Translated: CASSLDTPSLTQYF.

The V call is TRBV5-8, the J call TRBJ2-1; 8 nucleotides agree with TRBD2. The CDR3 has 14 amino acids. CDR1 and CDR2 from the germline V gene are SGHTS and YDEGEE. The ends lost 4 bases at V and 6 bases at J; junction bases unmatched: 6. The CDR3 sequence is CASSPPGGVNEQFF. The DNA for the CDR3 is TGTGCCAGCAGCCCCCCCGGGGGGGTCAATGAGCAGTTCTTC.

Worth noting for this clone: This specimen includes other DNA sequences encoding the same CDR3. The rearrangement joins TRBV5-1 to TRBJ1-4; 8 bases match TRBD1. The germline V gene has CDR1 SGHRS and CDR2 YFSETQ. J was trimmed by 8 bases and V by 2 bases; bases with no gene match: 5. The length of the CDR3 is 14 residues. CDR3 sequence reads: CASSFGQGREKLFF. CDR3 nucleotide sequence: TGCGCCAGCAGCTTCGGACAGGGTCGGGAAAAACTGTTTTTT.

V is TRBV20-1 and J is TRBJ1-2; the D is unclear. The germline V and J ends were trimmed by 2 bases and 8 bases, with 9 bases remaining between them. Germline CDR1 reads DFQATT; CDR2 reads SNEGSKA (reference sequence). CDR3 length: 11 amino acids. The CDR3 reads CSARLVPGYTF. DNA for the CDR3: TGCAGTGCTAGATTAGTCCCAGGCTACACCTTC.

This chain joins TRBV30 and TRBJ2-7; D is ambiguous. The V and J ends lost 0 bases and 6 bases respectively, with 9 bases between them. The length of the CDR3 is 12 residues. The V gene's germline CDR1 is GTSNPN and CDR2 SVGIG (reference sequence). The CDR3, as DNA: TGTGCCTGGAGTGTGCAGTATGGCGAGCAGTACTTC. It encodes CAWSVQYGEQYF.

The chain carries TRBV7-8 and TRBJ2-7, with 10 bases lining up with TRBD2. Germline CDR1 reads SGHVS; CDR2 reads FQNEAQ. This CDR3 is built from 13 residues. J was trimmed by 3 bases and V by 4 bases; bases with no gene match: 0. CDR3 residues: CASSSSGSYEQYF. The DNA for the CDR3 is TGTGCCAGCAGCTCTAGCGGGAGCTACGAGCAGTACTTC.

This clone was detected only once. The same CDR3 also results from other DNA sequences found in this sample. V usage is TRBV7-2 and J usage is TRBJ2-3; 10 bases map to TRBD2. This CDR3 is built from 16 residues. Unmatched junction bases numbered 5, after V lost 1 base and J lost 4 bases. In germline, CDR1 is SGHTA, CDR2 FQGNSA. CDR3 region: CASSLEVAGGADTQYF. The CDR3 DNA sequence: TGTGCCAGCAGCTTAGAGGTAGCGGGAGGTGCAGATACGCAGTATTTT.

This clone appeared many times. The same CDR3 also results from other DNA sequences found in this sample. This chain uses TRBV9 with TRBJ1-6; D gene unclear. V lost 0 bases, J lost 7 bases, and 11 bases lay in between. CDR3 size: 15 residues. Germline CDR1 SGDLS, CDR2 YYNGEE. CDR3 nucleotides: TGTGCCAGCAGCGTAGCCGGGGTGGGGAATTCACCCCTCCACTTT. Protein sequence: CASSVAGVGNSPLHF.

The chain carries TRBV5-1 and TRBJ1-1; 7 bases map to TRBD1. V dropped 4 bases and J dropped 1; count of bases not matched to a gene: 7. Germline-derived CDR1 and CDR2 are SGHRS and YFSETQ. The CDR3 loop spans 15 amino acids. The CDR3 spells CASSHGTDTNTEAFF. For the CDR3, the DNA is TGCGCCAGCAGCCACGGGACAGACACGAACACTGAAGCTTTCTTT. The full variable domain, completed using reference TRBV5-1 and TRBJ1-1, is KAGVTQTPRYLIKTRGQQVTLSCSPISGHRSVSWYQQTPGQGLQFLFEYFSETQRNKGNFPGRFSGRQFSNSRSEMNVSTLELGDSALYLCASSHGTDTNTEAFFGQGTRLTVV.

V and J are TRBV28 and TRBJ1-4; a possible D gene is TRBD1 (6 bases). The V and J ends lost 6 bases and 2 bases respectively, with 13 bases between them. Germline assignment: CDR1 MDHEN and CDR2 SYDVKM. The CDR3 has 15 residues. In nucleotides, the CDR3 is TGTGCCAGCAGCCTTCCCACAGGGACTAATGAAAAACTGTTTTTT. It translates to CASSLPTGTNEKLFF. Variable domain in full (rest from reference TRBV28 and TRBJ1-4): DVKVTQSSRYLVKRTGEKVFLECVQDMDHENMFWYRQDPGLGLRLIYFSYDVKMKEKGDIPEGYSVSREKKERFSLILESASTNQTSMYLCASSLPTGTNEKLFFGSGTQLSVL.

The chain carries TRBV6-4 and TRBJ1-5, with D perhaps matching TRBD1 (5 bases). CDR1 MRHNA and CDR2 SNTAGT come from the germline V gene. V dropped 7 bases and J dropped 6 bases, with 10 bases sitting between them. CDR3 length: 12 residues. CDR3: CASTYGGQPQHF. The CDR3 DNA sequence: TGTGCCAGCACCTACGGGGGTCAGCCCCAGCATTTT.

This clone came up a few times. The chain is built from TRBV7-3 and TRBJ1-2; D gene unclear. The germline V and J ends were trimmed by 0 bases and 3 bases, with 8 bases remaining between them. Germline-derived CDR1 and CDR2 are SGHTA and FQGTGA. The CDR3 spans 14 residues. Here the CDR3 reads CASSLTRADYGYTF. The CDR3, as DNA: TGTGCCAGCAGCTTAACGAGGGCAGACTATGGCTACACCTTC. Full variable domain (missing parts from reference TRBV7-3 and TRBJ1-2): GAGVSQTPSNKVTEKGKYVELRCDPISGHTALYWYRQSLGQGPEFLIYFQGTGAADDSGLPNDRFFAVRPEGSVSTLKIQRTERGDSAVYLCASSLTRADYGYTFGSGTRLTVV.

This clone appeared a few times. J is TRBJ1-2 and V is TRBV18; 9 bases match TRBD1. Germline V gene lookup returns CDR1 KGHSH and CDR2 LQKENI. The CDR3 has 13 residues. The junction had 5 bases not matched to a gene; V was cut back by 4 bases and J by 8 bases. Here the CDR3 reads CASSRDRAVGYTF. The CDR3 bases are TGTGCCAGCTCACGGGACAGGGCGGTCGGCTACACCTTC.

This clone was observed a few times. The V and J genes are TRBV6-5 and TRBJ2-7; unclear D gene. The CDR3 spans 13 residues. Germline V gives CDR1 MNHEY, CDR2 SVGAGI. V gave up 2 bases and J gave up 0 bases, with 5 bases separating them. CDR3 protein: CASSYEVSYEQYF. The CDR3 DNA follows: TGTGCCAGCAGTTACGAGGTCTCCTACGAGCAGTACTTC.

The chain has TRBV24-1 and TRBJ2-5; perhaps TRBD2 as D (7 bases). This CDR3 spans 13 amino acids. From germline, CDR1 is KGHDR and CDR2 SFDVKD. V lost 3 bases and J 9 bases, leaving 13 bases between the germline ends. The CDR3 coding sequence is TGTGCCACCAGTGATCGGGGGGCCGGGGCCCAGTACTTC. Its protein product is CATSDRGAGAQYF.

The chain joins TRBV5-4 to TRBJ1-2, with D perhaps matching TRBD1 (5 bases). V was pared by 0 bases and J by 7 bases, with 16 bases between. This CDR3 is 15 amino acids long. The germline V gene encodes CDR1 SGHNT and CDR2 YYREEE (reference sequence). CDR3 nucleotide sequence: TGTGCCAGCAGCTTGGTTGAGCGGGACGGTATTGGCTACACCTTC. It codes for CASSLVERDGIGYTF.

The J gene is TRBJ2-1, the V gene TRBV11-3; the D gene is possibly TRBD1 (6 bases). The CDR3 is made up of 14 amino acids. V lost 4 bases and J lost 8, with 15 bases in between. CDR1 SGHNT and CDR2 YENEEA come from the germline V gene. CDR3 nucleotide sequence: TGTGCCAGCAGCTCGCACTTGGGGGCCGATGAGCAGTTCTTC. Its protein is CASSSHLGADEQFF. The full variable domain, completed using reference TRBV11-3 and TRBJ2-1, is EAGVVQSPRYKIIEKKQPVAFWCNPISGHNTLYWYLQNLGQGPELLIRYENEEAVDDSQLPKDRFSAERLKGVDSTLKIQPAELGDSAVYLCASSSHLGADEQFFGPGTRLTVL.

The chain joins TRBV5-1 to TRBJ2-1, with 8 bases that match TRBD2. The germline gives CDR1 SGHRS, CDR2 YFSETQ. The CDR3 runs 15 residues. The V segment lost 6 bases and the J segment 5 bases; nucleotides outside the gene matches: 10. The DNA for the CDR3 is TGCGCCAGCATCCCACTTAGCGGGGTGAACAATGAGCAGTTCTTC. Translating it yields CASIPLSGVNNEQFF.

The chain joins TRBV6-6 to TRBJ1-3, with a possible D match to TRBD1 (6 bases). The germline V gene has CDR1 MNHNY and CDR2 SVGAGI (reference sequence). This CDR3 region has 13 residues. Trimming pared 5 bases from V and 7 bases from J, leaving 12 bases between. This CDR3 is CASSPQGTNTIYF. CDR3 DNA: TGTGCCAGCAGTCCACAGGGTACTAACACCATATATTTT.

This clone was detected many times. The chain is built from TRBV7-9 and TRBJ1-2; perhaps TRBD1 as D (6 bases). Trimming left V 3 bases short and J 6 bases short, with 14 bases between. The CDR3 has 14 residues. Germline CDR1 is SEHNR and CDR2 is FQNEAQ (reference sequence). The CDR3 DNA reads as TGTGCCAGCAGCTTCGGTGAGGGGGTAGATGGCTACACCTTC. It yields the protein CASSFGEGVDGYTF.

This chain joins TRBV5-5 and TRBJ1-6; TRBD1 aligns across 9 bases. V shed 3 bases and J 10 bases; nucleotides not matched to a gene: 8. Germline loops: CDR1 SGHKS, CDR2 YYEKEE (reference sequence). The CDR3 is 15 residues long. The CDR3 nucleotides read TGTGCCAGCAGCTCCACAGGGGGCGCAGGATCACCCCTCCACTTT. Translated, it gives CASSSTGGAGSPLHF.

The rearrangement links TRBV7-8 to TRBJ1-2; no definite D call. CDR1 is SGHVS, CDR2 FQNEAQ, per germline. Trimming left V 1 base short and J 8 bases short, with 11 bases between. The CDR3 spans 13 residues. In nucleotides, the CDR3 is TGTGCCAGCAGCTTAGGGGTCCGAGGGGGCTACACCTTC. Its translation is CASSLGVRGGYTF.

This chain links TRBV3-1 (or the pseudogene TRBV3-2) with TRBJ1-2; no firm D call. The V end lost 4 bases, the J end lost 0 bases, and 21 bases lay between the germline ends. The CDR3 totals 18 residues. The germline V gene has CDR1 LGHDT and CDR2 YNNKEL (reference sequence). As DNA, the CDR3 is TGTGCCAGCAGCCCTCAAGATATCTTTCGGGGAACTAACTATGGCTACACCTTC. Translated: CASSPQDIFRGTNYGYTF.